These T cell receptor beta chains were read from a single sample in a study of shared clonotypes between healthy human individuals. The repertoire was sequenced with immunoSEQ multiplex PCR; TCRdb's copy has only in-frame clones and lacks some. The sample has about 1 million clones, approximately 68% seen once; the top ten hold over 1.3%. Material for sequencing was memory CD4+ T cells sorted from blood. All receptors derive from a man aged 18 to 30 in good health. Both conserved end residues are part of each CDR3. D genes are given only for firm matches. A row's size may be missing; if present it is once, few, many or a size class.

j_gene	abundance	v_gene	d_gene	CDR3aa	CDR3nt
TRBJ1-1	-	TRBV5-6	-	CASSLPAVTEAFF	TGTGCCAGCAGCTTACCGGCGGTCACTGAAGCTTTCTTT
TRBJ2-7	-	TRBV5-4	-	CASSLDRNYEQYF	TGTGCCAGCAGCTTGGACAGAAACTACGAGCAGTACTTC
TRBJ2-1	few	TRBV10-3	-	CAISDTGNNEQFF	TGTGCCATCAGCGATACAGGGAACAATGAGCAGTTCTTC
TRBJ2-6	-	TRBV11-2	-	CASSLVSSGANVLTF	TGTGCCAGCAGCTTAGTTTCCTCTGGGGCCAACGTCCTGACTTTC
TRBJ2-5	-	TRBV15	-	CATSRERTGPQETQYF	TGTGCCACCAGCAGAGAAAGAACAGGGCCCCAAGAGACCCAGTACTTC
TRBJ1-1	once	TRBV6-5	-	CASTGGTEAFF	TGTGCCAGCACGGGGGGCACTGAAGCTTTCTTT
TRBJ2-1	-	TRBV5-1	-	CASSLDGQGLSNEQFF	TGCGCCAGCAGCTTGGATGGCCAGGGGTTGTCGAATGAGCAGTTCTTC
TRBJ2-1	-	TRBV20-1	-	CSADPPGARFF	TGCAGTGCTGACCCCCCGGGGGCGAGGTTCTTC
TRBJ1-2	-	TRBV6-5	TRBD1	CASSYRDRGYGYTF	TGTGCCAGCAGTTACCGGGACAGGGGCTATGGCTACACCTTC
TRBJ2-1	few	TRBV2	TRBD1	CASSERQGARFEQFF	TGTGCCAGCAGTGAGCGACAGGGGGCTCGCTTTGAGCAGTTCTTC
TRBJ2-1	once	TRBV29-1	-	CSVAISGTYNEQFF	TGCAGCGTTGCAATTAGCGGTACCTACAATGAGCAGTTCTTC
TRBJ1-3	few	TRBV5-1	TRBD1	CASSQTRTGAGNTIYF	TGCGCCAGCAGCCAGACACGGACAGGGGCTGGAAACACCATATATTTT
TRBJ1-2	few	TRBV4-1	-	CASSERSQSYGYTF	TGCGCCAGCAGCGAGCGAAGCCAGAGCTATGGCTACACCTTC
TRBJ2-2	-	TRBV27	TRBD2	CASSIGTSTGELFF	TGTGCCAGCAGTATCGGGACTAGCACCGGGGAGCTGTTTTTT
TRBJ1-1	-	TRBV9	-	CASSAQGSNTEAFF	TGTGCCAGCAGCGCCCAGGGGTCGAACACTGAAGCTTTCTTT
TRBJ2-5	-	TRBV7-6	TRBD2	CASSPRSASGNGETQYF	TGTGCCAGCAGCCCCCGGTCGGCTAGCGGGAATGGGGAGACCCAGTACTTC
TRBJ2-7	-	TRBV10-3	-	CAISESGSEQYF	TGTGCCATCAGTGAGTCGGGGTCCGAGCAGTACTTC
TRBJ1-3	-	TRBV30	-	CAWSRRGSSGNTIYF	TGTGCCTGGAGTCGTAGAGGGAGCTCTGGAAACACCATATATTTT
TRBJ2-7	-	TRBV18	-	CASSPPGTSYEQYF	TGTGCCAGCTCACCCCCGGGAACCTCCTACGAGCAGTACTTC
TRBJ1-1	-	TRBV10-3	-	CATGPPRTMNTEAFF	TGTGCCACGGGACCCCCGAGGACGATGAACACTGAAGCTTTCTTT
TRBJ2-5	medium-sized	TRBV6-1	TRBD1	CASSPDRGRSETQYF	TGTGCCAGCAGTCCCGACAGGGGCAGGAGTGAGACCCAGTACTTC
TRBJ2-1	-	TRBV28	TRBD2	CASSSPGQRGYDEQFF	TGTGCCAGCAGTTCGCCAGGGCAGCGGGGGTACGATGAGCAGTTCTTC
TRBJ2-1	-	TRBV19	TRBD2	CASSMLTSGATEQFF	TGTGCCAGTAGTATGCTGACTAGCGGGGCCACTGAGCAGTTCTTC
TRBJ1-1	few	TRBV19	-	CASSVQGNTEAFF	TGTGCCAGTAGTGTGCAGGGGAACACTGAAGCTTTCTTT
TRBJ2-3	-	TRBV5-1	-	CASSLVGGRTDTQYF	TGCGCCAGCAGCTTGGTAGGGGGTCGCACAGATACGCAGTATTTT
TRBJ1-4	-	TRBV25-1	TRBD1	CASRPGQGLATNEKLFF	TGTGCCAGCCGTCCGGGACAGGGACTCGCAACTAATGAAAAACTGTTTTTT
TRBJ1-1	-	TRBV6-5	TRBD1	CASRQGAQGWTEAFF	TGTGCCAGCAGGCAGGGGGCGCAGGGATGGACTGAAGCTTTCTTT
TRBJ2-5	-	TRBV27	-	CASSLSVAAGTQYF	TGTGCCAGCAGTTTAAGCGTGGCCGCAGGGACCCAGTACTTC
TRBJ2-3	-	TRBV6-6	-	CASSYFGYDTQYF	TGTGCCAGCAGTTACTTTGGGTACGATACGCAGTATTTT
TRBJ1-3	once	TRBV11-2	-	CASSLQGPGNTIYF	TGTGCCAGCAGCTTGCAGGGTCCCGGAAACACCATATATTTT
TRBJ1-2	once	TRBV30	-	CAWSGTGGYTF	TGTGCCTGGAGCGGAACAGGCGGCTACACCTTC
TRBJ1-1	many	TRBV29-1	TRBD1	CSVSLDRRHTEAFF	TGCAGCGTTTCCTTGGACAGGCGCCACACTGAAGCTTTCTTT
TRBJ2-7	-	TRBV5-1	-	CASSSDGVGVGQYF	TGCGCCAGCAGCTCGGACGGCGTAGGGGTGGGGCAGTACTTC
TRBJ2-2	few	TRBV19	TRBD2	CASHSGRFDTGELFF	TGTGCCAGCCATAGCGGGAGGTTCGACACCGGGGAGCTGTTTTTT
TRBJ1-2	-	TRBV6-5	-	CASSPNTNYGYTF	TGTGCCAGCAGCCCGAACACTAACTATGGCTACACCTTC
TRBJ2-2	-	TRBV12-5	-	CASAPGTHKNTGELFF	TGTGCTAGTGCTCCCGGGACACATAAAAACACCGGGGAGCTGTTTTTT
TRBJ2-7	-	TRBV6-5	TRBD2	CASRPGGAAVYEQYF	TGTGCCAGCAGGCCGGGGGGGGCGGCAGTTTACGAGCAGTACTTC
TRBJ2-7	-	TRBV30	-	CAWSVEGYSYEQYF	TGTGCCTGGAGTGTTGAGGGCTACTCCTACGAGCAGTACTTC
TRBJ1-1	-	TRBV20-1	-	CSAGGGSRAFF	TGCAGTGCCGGAGGGGGGTCGAGGGCTTTCTTT
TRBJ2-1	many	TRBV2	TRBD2	CASSEALLAGGDNEQFF	TGTGCCAGCAGTGAAGCGCTTCTGGCGGGGGGAGACAATGAGCAGTTCTTC
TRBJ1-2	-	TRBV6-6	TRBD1	CASSPDRGYGYTF	TGTGCCAGCAGTCCGGACAGGGGTTATGGCTACACCTTC
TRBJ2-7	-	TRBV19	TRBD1	CAAPFGPVGPPRQGANYEQYF	TGTGCCGCGCCGTTTGGACCAGTAGGGCCCCCCCGACAGGGGGCGAACTACGAGCAGTACTTC
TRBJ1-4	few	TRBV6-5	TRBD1	CASSYSGQLNEKLFF	TGTGCCAGCAGTTACTCGGGACAGCTTAATGAAAAACTGTTTTTT
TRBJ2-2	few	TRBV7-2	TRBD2	CASSSSQTSGRTGELFF	TGTGCCAGCAGCTCCTCCCAGACTAGCGGGAGGACCGGGGAGCTGTTTTTT
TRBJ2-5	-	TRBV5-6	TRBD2	CASSYYQAGEGGETQYF	TGTGCCAGCAGCTATTACCAAGCGGGAGAGGGTGGAGAGACCCAGTACTTC
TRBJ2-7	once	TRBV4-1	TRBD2	CASSQDGGGTYEQYF	TGCGCCAGCAGCCAAGATGGCGGGGGTACCTACGAGCAGTACTTC
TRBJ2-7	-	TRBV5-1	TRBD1	CASSLTGGIYEQYF	TGCGCCAGCAGCCTGACAGGGGGTATTTACGAGCAGTACTTC
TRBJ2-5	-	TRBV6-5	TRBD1	CASRSGGRKTQYF	TGTGCCAGCAGGTCAGGGGGCAGGAAGACCCAGTACTTC
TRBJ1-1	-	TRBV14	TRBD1	CASSQRQGTSEAFF	TGTGCCAGCAGCCAAAGACAGGGGACCTCTGAAGCTTTCTTT
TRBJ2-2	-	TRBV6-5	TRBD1	CASSYTGANTGELFF	TGTGCCAGCAGTTATACAGGGGCGAACACCGGGGAGCTGTTTTTT
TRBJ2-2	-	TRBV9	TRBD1	CASSVRGQGVLGGGELFF	TGTGCCAGCAGCGTACGGGGACAGGGTGTTCTCGGTGGCGGGGAGCTGTTTTTT
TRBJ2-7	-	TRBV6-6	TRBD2	CASSSTGLAGIYEQYF	TGTGCCAGCAGTTCCACAGGCTTAGCGGGGATCTACGAGCAGTACTTC
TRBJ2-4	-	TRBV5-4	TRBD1	CASSLEGTGALLGIQYF	TGTGCCAGCAGCTTGGAGGGTACAGGGGCATTACTAGGCATTCAGTACTTC
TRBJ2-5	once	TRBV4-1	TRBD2	CASSQDSTSGQETQYF	TGCGCCAGCAGCCAAGATAGCACTAGCGGACAAGAGACCCAGTACTTC
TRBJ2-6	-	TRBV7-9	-	CASSFRTSGANVLTF	TGTGCCAGCAGCTTTAGGACTTCTGGAGCCAACGTCCTGACTTTC
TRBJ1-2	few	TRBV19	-	CASSIGWVDYGYTF	TGTGCCAGTAGTATAGGATGGGTCGACTATGGCTACACCTTC
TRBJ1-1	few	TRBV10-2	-	CASGGGPDGTEAFF	TGCGCCAGCGGAGGGGGGCCCGATGGCACTGAAGCTTTCTTT
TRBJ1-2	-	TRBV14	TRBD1	CASSQRNRGQLRYGYTF	TGTGCCAGCAGCCAGAGGAACAGGGGGCAATTGCGCTATGGCTACACCTTC
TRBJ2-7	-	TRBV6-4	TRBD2	CASSDSVASGSYEQYF	TGTGCCAGCAGTGACTCGGTCGCTAGCGGATCCTACGAGCAGTACTTC
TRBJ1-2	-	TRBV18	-	CASSPEANYGYTF	TGTGCCAGCTCACCGGAAGCTAACTATGGCTACACCTTC